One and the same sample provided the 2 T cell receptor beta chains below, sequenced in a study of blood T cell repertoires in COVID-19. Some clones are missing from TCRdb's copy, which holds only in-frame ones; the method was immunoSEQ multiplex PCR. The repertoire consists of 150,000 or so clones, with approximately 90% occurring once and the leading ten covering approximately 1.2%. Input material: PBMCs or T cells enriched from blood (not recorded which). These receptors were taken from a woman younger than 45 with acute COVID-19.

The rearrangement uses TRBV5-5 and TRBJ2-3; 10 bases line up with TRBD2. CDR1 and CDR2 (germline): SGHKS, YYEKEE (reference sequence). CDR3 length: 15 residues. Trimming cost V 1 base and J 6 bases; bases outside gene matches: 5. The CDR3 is CASSLTASGSDTQYF. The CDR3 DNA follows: TGTGCCAGCAGCTTGACTGCTAGCGGGAGTGATACGCAGTATTTT.

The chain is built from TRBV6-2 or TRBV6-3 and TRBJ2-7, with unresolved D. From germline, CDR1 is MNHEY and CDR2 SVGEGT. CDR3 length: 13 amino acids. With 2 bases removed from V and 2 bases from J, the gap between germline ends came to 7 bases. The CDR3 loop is CASSYRVPYEQYF. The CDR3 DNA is TGTGCCAGCAGTTACCGGGTACCCTACGAGCAGTACTTC.